The 23 T cell receptor beta chains in this list originate from one sample, sequenced in a study of blood T cells in healthy people across ages. With a J-beta primer mix and a sample-barcoded 5' primer, a second PCR ran roughly 6 to 12 cycles. TCRdb recomputed calls from the 5' RACE reads with MiXCR, one row per CDR3 protein. In the table there are roughly 800,000 distinct CDR3 sequences, around 36% of which are singletons. The sequenced sample consisted of blood. Every receptor here comes from a man between 18 and 29 years old in good health.

This clonotype was seen more than once but under ten times. The chain has TRBV10-3 and TRBJ1-4; unclear D gene. This CDR3 has 14 amino acids. CDR1 ENHRY and CDR2 SYGVKD come from the germline V gene. V gave up 3 bases and J gave up 3 bases, with 8 bases separating them. CDR3 sequence: CAISEGSANEKLFF. CDR3 DNA: TGTGCCATCAGTGAAGGTTCGGCTAATGAAAAACTGTTTTTT.

This clonotype showed up many times. The rearrangement uses TRBV5-1 and TRBJ1-2; D ambiguous. This CDR3 has 13 amino acids. Per germline, CDR1 SGHRS and CDR2 YFSETQ. The V gene lost 0 bases and the J gene lost 5 bases, with 8 bases spanning the gap. DNA for the CDR3: TGCGCCAGCAGCTTGGTGTTAGATTATGGCTACACCTTC. It yields the protein CASSLVLDYGYTF.

This clonotype has only a few counts. This chain links TRBV7-9 with TRBJ1-2, with D perhaps TRBD1 (6 bases). The V gene's germline CDR1 is SEHNR and CDR2 FQNEAQ (reference sequence). Between the trimmed V and J ends, which lost 1 base and 5 bases, there was a span of 14 bases. The CDR3 extends over 15 amino acids. CDR3 loop: CASSLVTPGEYGYTF. CDR3 sequence (DNA): TGTGCCAGCAGCTTAGTCACGCCAGGGGAATATGGCTACACCTTC.

This clonotype appeared a few times. V is TRBV6-2 or TRBV6-3 and J is TRBJ2-7, with 7 nucleotides matching TRBD1. V trimming: 6 bases; J trimming: 5 bases; junction bases outside the gene matches: 10. Germline lookup yields CDR1 MNHEY and CDR2 SVGEGT. This CDR3 is built from 14 residues. The CDR3 spells CASRPWGTADEQYF. As DNA, the CDR3 is TGTGCCAGCAGACCCTGGGGGACAGCGGACGAGCAGTACTTC.

The chain is built from TRBV4-1 and TRBJ2-1; 10 bases line up with TRBD2. Germline lookup yields CDR1 MGHRA and CDR2 YSYEKL. CDR3 length: 14 amino acids. With V trimmed by 0 bases and J by 15 bases, 8 bases remained unmatched. As DNA, the CDR3 is TGCGCCAGCAGCCAAGAACTAGCGGGGCGTTTGCTGTTCTTC. Protein sequence: CASSQELAGRLLFF.

The J gene is TRBJ1-1, the V gene TRBV29-1, with a tentative D call TRBD1 (5 bases). The CDR3 covers 12 residues. Trimming left V 7 bases short and J 1 base short, with 10 bases between. CDR1 SQVTM and CDR2 ANQGSEA come from the germline V gene. Here the CDR3 DNA reads TGCAGCGGGATCGGGGGGAACACTGAAGCTTTCTTT. Residues: CSGIGGNTEAFF.

This chain links TRBV9 with TRBJ1-4, with TRBD1 matching 8 bases. This CDR3 has 16 residues. Per germline, CDR1 SGDLS and CDR2 YYNGEE. With 3 bases clipped from V and 6 bases from J, the junction kept 10 bases outside the gene matches. CDR3 region: CASSAPKQGVYEKLFF. As DNA, the CDR3 is TGTGCCAGCAGCGCTCCAAAACAGGGGGTGTATGAAAAACTGTTTTTT.

This clonotype was counted a few times. The chain joins TRBV4-1 to TRBJ2-1; TRBD1 might be the D (6 bases). The CDR3 extends over 17 amino acids. V was trimmed by 1 base and J by 1 base, leaving 14 bases between them. In germline, CDR1 is MGHRA, CDR2 YSYEKL. CDR3 coding DNA: TGCGCCAGCAGCCAAGGTGTGGGGGCAGGGTCCTACAATGAGCAGTTCTTC. It is translated as CASSQGVGAGSYNEQFF.

This clonotype was seen only once. The gene calls are TRBV6-2 or TRBV6-3 and TRBJ1-4, with 10 nucleotides matching TRBD1. Losses at the gene ends were 7 bases for V and 6 bases for J; bases not matched to a gene: 5. Germline V lookup: CDR1 MNHEY, CDR2 SVGEGT. The CDR3 loop spans 14 amino acids. The DNA for the CDR3 is TGTGCCAGCACCTCGACAGGGGGCGATGAAAAACTGTTTTTT. This encodes CASTSTGGDEKLFF.

This clonotype was seen a handful of times. The rearrangement uses TRBV4-1 and TRBJ1-1; 7 nucleotides line up with TRBD1. The CDR3 is 15 amino acids. With 0 bases clipped from V and 1 base from J, the junction kept 2 bases outside the gene matches. Per germline, CDR1 MGHRA and CDR2 YSYEKL. The CDR3 DNA is TGCGCCAGCAGCCAAGATTGGACAGGGAACACTGAAGCTTTCTTT. Translating it yields CASSQDWTGNTEAFF.

The chain joins TRBV7-2 to TRBJ1-2; the D gene is possibly TRBD1 (6 bases). The V end lost 5 bases, the J end lost 8 bases, and 15 bases lay between the germline ends. In germline, CDR1 is SGHTA, CDR2 FQGNSA. CDR3 length: 13 amino acids. The CDR3 nucleotides read TGTGCCAGCAGCCCTACAGGGTTTCGCGGCTACACCTTC. Encoded protein: CASSPTGFRGYTF.

The chain has TRBV6-5 and TRBJ2-1; a possible D gene is TRBD1 (7 bases). The DNA matches TRBJ2-7 better at its end, which makes the J call doubtful. The germline V gene has CDR1 MNHEY and CDR2 SVGAGI. CDR3 length: 16 amino acids. The CDR3 DNA reads as TGTGCCAGCAGTCCCCCAGGGGGGAGCTCTTACAATGAGCAGTACTTC. The encoded protein is CASSPPGGSSYNEQYF.

This clonotype was observed a few times. The J gene is TRBJ2-5, the V gene TRBV9; possibly TRBD1 for D (5 bases). This CDR3 has 15 residues. Trimming stripped 4 bases from V and 0 bases from J, with 13 bases between. Germline CDR1 SGDLS, CDR2 YYNGEE. CDR3 DNA: TGTGCCAGCAGCTCCCTAGGGGCGTACCAAGAGACCCAGTACTTC. The encoded protein is CASSSLGAYQETQYF. The full variable domain, completed using reference TRBV9 and TRBJ2-5, is DSGVTQTPKHLITATGQRVTLRCSPRSGDLSVYWYQQSLDQGLQFLIQYYNGEERAKGNILERFSAQQFPDLHSELNLSSLELGDSALYFCASSSLGAYQETQYFGPGTRLLVL.

The rearrangement links TRBV27 to TRBJ1-4; 11 bases fit TRBD1. CDR3 length: 15 residues. The germline CDR1 and CDR2 sequences are MNHEY and SMNVEV (reference sequence). Losses at the gene ends were 5 bases for V and 8 bases for J; bases not matched to a gene: 7. Here the CDR3 reads CASSAGQGAWEKLFF. DNA for the CDR3: TGTGCCAGCAGTGCCGGACAGGGGGCTTGGGAAAAACTGTTTTTT.

The chain combines TRBV5-1 with TRBJ2-3, with D possibly called TRBD1 or TRBD2 (6 bases each). This CDR3 region has 14 residues. Per the germline V gene, CDR1 is SGHRS and CDR2 is YFSETQ. V was cut by 0 bases and J by 5 bases, with 10 bases left in between. CDR3 nucleotide sequence: TGCGCCAGCAGCTTGGAGGGGGGTGTAGATACGCAGTATTTT. Translated, it gives CASSLEGGVDTQYF.

At least ten counts were recorded for this clonotype. The chain links TRBV5-5 to TRBJ2-1; 9 positions match TRBD2. The J call may be in error: the DNA end matches TRBJ2-7 better. Germline loops: CDR1 SGHKS, CDR2 YYEKEE (reference sequence). This CDR3 has 16 amino acids. The CDR3 sequence is CASSPLAGSSYNEQYF. CDR3 bases: TGTGCCAGCAGCCCGCTAGCGGGGAGCTCCTACAATGAGCAGTACTTC.

This clonotype has more than one count but fewer than ten. This chain uses TRBV30 with TRBJ2-1; D remains ambiguous. The germline V gene has CDR1 GTSNPN and CDR2 SVGIG (reference sequence). The CDR3 is 14 residues long. V dropped 5 bases and J dropped 0 bases, with 11 bases sitting between them. CDR3 sequence (DNA): TGTGCCTGGTCACCATTAAACTCCTACAATGAGCAGTTCTTC. Protein: CAWSPLNSYNEQFF.

Only a few counts were recorded for this clonotype. The chain joins TRBV6-2 or TRBV6-3 to TRBJ2-3; TRBD2 is a possible D gene (6 bases). This CDR3 spans 21 amino acids. The V gene's germline CDR1 is MNHEY and CDR2 SVGEGT. Trimming cost V 8 bases and J 0 bases, with 33 bases left between them. The CDR3 protein is CASARRGTGGSASGSTDTQYF. CDR3 in DNA: TGTGCCAGCGCCCGACGGGGGACTGGAGGGAGCGCCTCGGGAAGCACAGATACGCAGTATTTT.

This clonotype was recorded at least ten times. The V call is TRBV12-3 or TRBV12-4, the J call TRBJ2-5; perhaps TRBD2 as D (6 bases). This CDR3 has 13 residues. V dropped 5 bases and J dropped 7 bases, with 14 bases sitting between them. The CDR3 loop reads CASSPDTRGTQYF. CDR3 sequence (DNA): TGTGCCAGCAGTCCGGACACGCGGGGGACCCAGTACTTC.

V is TRBV7-8 and J is TRBJ1-5; D is uncertain. This CDR3 has 12 amino acids. CDR1 is SGHVS, CDR2 FQNEAQ, per germline. V was cut by 4 bases and J by 9 bases, with 10 bases left in between. CDR3 DNA: TGTGCCAGCAGCTCAGAAATGTGGCCCCAGCATTTT. Protein product: CASSSEMWPQHF.

There are a few counts of this clonotype. The chain links TRBV12-3 or TRBV12-4 to TRBJ2-6, with TRBD1 identical over 8 bases. J lost 1 base, V lost 6 bases, and 11 bases had no gene match. The CDR3 covers 18 residues. CDR3 sequence (DNA): TGTGCCAGCAGCCTCCGGACAGGGTTCGAATCTGGGGCCAACGTCCTGACTTTC. It translates to CASSLRTGFESGANVLTF.

The chain combines TRBV29-1 with TRBJ2-1; D is perhaps TRBD2 (5 bases). CDR1 is SQVTM, CDR2 ANQGSEA, per germline. Trimming pared 4 bases from V and 5 bases from J, leaving 12 bases between. CDR3 size: 13 residues. The CDR3 region has the DNA TGCAGCGTTGCGGTAGCGTCCCACAATGAGCAGTTCTTC. It codes for CSVAVASHNEQFF.

This clonotype was seen ten or more times. This chain joins TRBV6-6 and TRBJ2-1; possibly TRBD2 for D (5 bases). The CDR3 is made up of 18 amino acids. Germline V gives CDR1 MNHNY, CDR2 SVGAGI (reference sequence). V gave up 0 bases and J gave up 2 bases, with 17 bases separating them. The CDR3 loop is CASSYSILASGAYNEQFF. Written as DNA, the CDR3 is TGTGCCAGCAGTTACTCGATATTAGCAAGCGGCGCCTACAATGAGCAGTTCTTC.